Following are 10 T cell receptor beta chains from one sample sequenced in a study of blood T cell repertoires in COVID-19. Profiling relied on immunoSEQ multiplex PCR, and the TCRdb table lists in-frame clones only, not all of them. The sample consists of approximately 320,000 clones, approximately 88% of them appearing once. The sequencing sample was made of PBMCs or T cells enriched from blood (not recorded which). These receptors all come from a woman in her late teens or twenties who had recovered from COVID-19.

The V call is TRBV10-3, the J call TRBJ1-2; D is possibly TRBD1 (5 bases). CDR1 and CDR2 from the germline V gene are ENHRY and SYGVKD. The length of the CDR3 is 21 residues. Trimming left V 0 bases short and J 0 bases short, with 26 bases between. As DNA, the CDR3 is TGTGCCATCAGTGAGTCGTTGGGGGACCGCGGGGCGATCGTCTCTAACTATGGCTACACCTTC. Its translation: CAISESLGDRGAIVSNYGYTF.

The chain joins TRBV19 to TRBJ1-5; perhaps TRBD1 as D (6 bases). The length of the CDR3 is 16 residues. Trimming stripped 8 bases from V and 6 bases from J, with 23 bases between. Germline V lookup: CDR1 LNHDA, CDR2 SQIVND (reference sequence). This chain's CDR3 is CASHPNAGGPVQPQHF. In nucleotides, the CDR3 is TGTGCCAGTCACCCTAACGCGGGGGGCCCCGTTCAGCCCCAGCATTTT.

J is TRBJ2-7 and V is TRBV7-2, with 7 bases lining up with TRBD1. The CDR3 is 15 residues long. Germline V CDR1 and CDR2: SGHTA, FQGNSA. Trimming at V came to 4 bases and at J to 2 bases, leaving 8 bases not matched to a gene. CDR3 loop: CASSSKTGTAYEQYF. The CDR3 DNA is TGTGCCAGCAGCTCAAAGACCGGGACAGCCTACGAGCAGTACTTC.

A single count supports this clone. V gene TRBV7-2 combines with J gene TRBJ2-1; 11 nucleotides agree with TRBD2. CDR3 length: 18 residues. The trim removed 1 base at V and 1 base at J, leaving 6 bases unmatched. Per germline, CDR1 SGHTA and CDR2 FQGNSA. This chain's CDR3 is CASSLVAGGPGSYNEQFF. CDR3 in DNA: TGTGCCAGCAGCTTAGTAGCGGGAGGGCCTGGGTCCTACAATGAGCAGTTCTTC.

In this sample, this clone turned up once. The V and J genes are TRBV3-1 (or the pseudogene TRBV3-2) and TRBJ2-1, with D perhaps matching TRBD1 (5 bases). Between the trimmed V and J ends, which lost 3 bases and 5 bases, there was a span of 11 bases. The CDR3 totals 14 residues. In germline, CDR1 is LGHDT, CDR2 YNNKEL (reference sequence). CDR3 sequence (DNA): TGTGCCAGCAGCCAGGGGCGAGTGAACAATGAGCAGTTCTTC. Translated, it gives CASSQGRVNNEQFF.

In DNA form, the CDR3 reads TGTGCCAGTAGTATCGACACCACTGTCTATGGCTACACCTTC. It is translated as CASSIDTTVYGYTF. The chain carries TRBV19 and TRBJ1-2; D is unresolved. Trimming cost V 3 bases and J 4 bases, with 12 bases left between them. This CDR3 is 14 amino acids long. Germline V gene sequence: CDR1 LNHDA, CDR2 SQIVND (reference sequence).

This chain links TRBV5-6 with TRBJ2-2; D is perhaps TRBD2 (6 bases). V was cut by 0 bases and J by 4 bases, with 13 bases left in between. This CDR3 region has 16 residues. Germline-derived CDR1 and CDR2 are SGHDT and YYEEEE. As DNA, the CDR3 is TGTGCCAGCAGCTTGGTGGACGGGGGAGTCACCGGGGAGCTGTTTTTT. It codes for CASSLVDGGVTGELFF.

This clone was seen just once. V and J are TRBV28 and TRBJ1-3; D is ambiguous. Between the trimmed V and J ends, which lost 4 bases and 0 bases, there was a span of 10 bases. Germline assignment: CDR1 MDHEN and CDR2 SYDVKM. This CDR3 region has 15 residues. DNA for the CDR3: TGTGCCAGCAGTTCCCTCGGGGTCTCTGGAAACACCATATATTTT. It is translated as CASSSLGVSGNTIYF.

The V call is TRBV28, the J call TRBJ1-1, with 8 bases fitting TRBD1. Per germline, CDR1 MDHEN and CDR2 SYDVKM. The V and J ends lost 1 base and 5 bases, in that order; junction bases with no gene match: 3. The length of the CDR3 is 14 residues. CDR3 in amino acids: CASSLSGGGTEAFF. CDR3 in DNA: TGTGCCAGCAGTTTATCAGGGGGCGGGACTGAAGCTTTCTTT.

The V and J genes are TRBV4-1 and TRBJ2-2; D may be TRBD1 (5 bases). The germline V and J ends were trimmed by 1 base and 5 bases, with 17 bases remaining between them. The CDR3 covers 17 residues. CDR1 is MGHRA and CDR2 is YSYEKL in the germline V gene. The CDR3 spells CASSQVIGQGITGELFF. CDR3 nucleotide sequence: TGCGCCAGCAGCCAAGTAATTGGGCAGGGAATAACCGGGGAGCTGTTTTTT.